Shown below are 5 T cell receptor beta chains from a single sample sequenced in a study of cytomegalovirus exposure and HLA in healthy donors. Primers included in the PCR were 60 Vbeta and 13 Jbeta primers. The method was immunoSEQ multiplex PCR; TCRdb's version includes in-frame clones alone and lacks a portion of them. The table records more than 150,000 clones, 80% to 85% of them present only once. The specimen was PBMCs. These receptors were obtained from a man between 40 and 49 years old in good health and CMV-seropositive.

About this clone itself: A junction end diverges from the germline sequence, so it may reflect a read error. This rearrangement joins TRBV5-4 to TRBJ2-5; TRBD1 aligns across 9 bases. The J call may be incorrect, as the DNA end agrees better with TRBJ2-7. Germline loops: CDR1 SGHNT, CDR2 YYREEE (reference sequence). CDR3 length: 15 residues. The CDR3 sequence: CASSPRQGGSNEQYF. The CDR3 nucleotides read TGTGCTAGCAGCCCGCGACAGGGGGGGTCTAACGAGCAGTACTTC.

The chain recombines TRBV4-1 with TRBJ2-7, with D hard to call. V lost 2 bases, J lost 5 bases, and 7 bases lay in between. Germline-derived CDR1 and CDR2 are MGHRA and YSYEKL. This CDR3 contains 12 residues. CDR3 region: CASSQIADEQYF. For the CDR3, the DNA is TGCGCCAGCAGCCAAATCGCGGACGAGCAGTACTTC.

This sequence joins TRBV5-1 and TRBJ2-1, with D maybe TRBD1 (5 bases). The CDR3 totals 14 residues. Trimming pared 0 bases from V and 8 bases from J, leaving 12 bases between. Germline CDR1 reads SGHRS; CDR2 reads YFSETQ. The CDR3 sequence is CASSLVGAGDEQFF. DNA for the CDR3: TGCGCCAGCAGCTTGGTAGGGGCAGGCGATGAGCAGTTCTTC.

This clone appeared once. The CDR3 region has the DNA TGTGCCAGTAAGGGGACAGGGTCTAGCATTGAGCAGTTCTTC. It codes for CASKGTGSSIEQFF. The chain carries TRBV19 and TRBJ2-1; TRBD1 matches 9 bases. V shed 7 bases and J 9 bases; nucleotides not matched to a gene: 10. CDR3 length: 14 amino acids. The germline V gene has CDR1 LNHDA and CDR2 SQIVND (reference sequence).

This sequence joins TRBV19 and TRBJ1-4, with 7 positions matching TRBD1. The germline gives CDR1 LNHDA, CDR2 SQIVND (reference sequence). V was clipped by 10 bases and J by 7 bases; unmatched bases: 9. This CDR3 is 13 amino acids long. CDR3: CAIKGAGSEKLFF. As DNA, the CDR3 is TGTGCCATTAAGGGGGCTGGAAGTGAAAAACTGTTTTTT.